A selection of T cell receptor beta chains follows, all from one sample in a study of control samples from healthy donors and cancer patients. TCRdb's table, derived via immunoSEQ multiplex PCR, lists solely in-frame clones and lacks some. The sample holds 150,000 to 200,000 clones; roughly 92% are singletons and the top ten take about 1.4%. The material sequenced was blood. These receptors were obtained from a woman aged 18-35 years in good health. The CDR3 runs from the conserved cysteine through the conserved F or W. A D gene is named only where the DNA matches it firmly. A row's size may be missing; if present it is once, few, many or a size class.

d_gene	abundance	v_gene	j_gene	CDR3nt	CDR3aa
-	-	TRBV7-9	TRBJ1-2	TGTGCCAGCAGCTTTGGAGGGACTAACTATGGCTACACCTTC	CASSFGGTNYGYTF
-	-	TRBV18	TRBJ2-7	TGTGCCAGCTCACCAAGGCAGGAGACGCAGTACTTC	CASSPRQETQYF
TRBD1	-	TRBV6-1	TRBJ1-2	TGTGCCAGCAGTTGGCCGGGACAGGGCCTATATGGCTACACCTTC	CASSWPGQGLYGYTF
TRBD1	-	TRBV6-5	TRBJ1-1	TGTGCCAGCGGAACAGCGGGACAGCCGAACACTGAAGCTTTCTTT	CASGTAGQPNTEAFF
-	-	TRBV7-9	TRBJ1-4	TGTGCCAGCAGCCCGTCAGGAGGGGGGGAAAGCGGAATCGGAGGAAAACTGTTTTTT	CASSPSGGGESGIGGKLFF
-	-	TRBV7-2	TRBJ1-1	TGTGCCAGCAGCTTGCAGGGTAGATTCACTGAAGCTTTCTTT	CASSLQGRFTEAFF
-	-	TRBV5-1	TRBJ2-5	TGCGCCAGCAGCCTCGAGGGGGTCGGGACCCAGTACTTC	CASSLEGVGTQYF
-	-	TRBV6-2/TRBV6-3	TRBJ1-5	TGTGCCAGCAGTTACCGGGTTAGCAATCAGCCCCAGCATTTT	CASSYRVSNQPQHF
-	-	TRBV6-5	TRBJ2-3	TGTGCCAGCAGTTGGACAGAGAGCACAGATACGCAGTATTTT	CASSWTESTDTQYF
-	-	TRBV5-1	TRBJ1-1	TGCGCCAGCAGCTTGGACGTAGGGAAGAACACTGAAGCTTTCTTT	CASSLDVGKNTEAFF
-	-	TRBV5-1	TRBJ2-3	TGCGCCAGCAGCTGGGACGCAACAGATACGCAGTATTTT	CASSWDATDTQYF
-	once	TRBV6-5	TRBJ1-5	TGTGCCAGCTCCCTGGGGCTCTTCGGGGGTCAGCCCCAGCATTTT	CASSLGLFGGQPQHF
-	-	TRBV6-6	TRBJ1-2	TGTGCCAGCACTCCGACGGGGGGGACCTATGGCTACACCTTC	CASTPTGGTYGYTF
-	-	TRBV28	TRBJ1-6	TGTGCCAGCAGTTCCTCGGACATCCCGAATTCACCCCTCCACTTT	CASSSSDIPNSPLHF
TRBD1	-	TRBV28	TRBJ2-2	TGTGCCAGCAGTTTACAGGGACAGGGGGACACCGGGGAGCTGTTTTTT	CASSLQGQGDTGELFF
-	-	TRBV11-2	TRBJ2-7	TGTGCCAGCAGCTTCTTAGGTCCAGGGTTCGAGCAGTACTTC	CASSFLGPGFEQYF
-	-	TRBV5-4	TRBJ1-3	TGTGCCAGCAGCTTGGCTAGCGGAGGAAACACCATATATTTT	CASSLASGGNTIYF
TRBD1	-	TRBV7-9	TRBJ2-3	TGTGCCAGCAGCTCCCGCCGGGACAGGGTGCAAATTCCCCCAGATACGCAGTATTTT	CASSSRRDRVQIPPDTQYF
-	-	TRBV24-1	TRBJ1-5	TGTGCCACCAGTGATTCAAGAGGGTATCAGCCCCAGCATTTT	CATSDSRGYQPQHF
-	-	TRBV21-1	TRBJ2-5	TGTGCCAGCAGCGAAAAGTTTGGGGAGACCCAGTACTTC	CASSEKFGETQYF
TRBD1	-	TRBV9	TRBJ1-1	TGTGCCAGCAGCGGACAGGGGACTGAAGCTTTCTTT	CASSGQGTEAFF
TRBD2	-	TRBV9	TRBJ2-5	TGTGCCAGCAGCGTAGGTTCGGGGGGAGTGTGGCAAGAGACCCAGTACTTC	CASSVGSGGVWQETQYF
-	-	TRBV7-2	TRBJ1-2	TGTGCCAGCAGCACTCTTCTGGGGGCGCTAGGGGTCTATGGCTACACCTTC	CASSTLLGALGVYGYTF
-	-	TRBV11-3	TRBJ1-2	TGTGCCAGCAGCTTAGGGTACAGCGACTACACCTTC	CASSLGYSDYTF
TRBD1	few	TRBV19	TRBJ1-1	TGTGCCAGTAGTAACGGGGACAGACCGAACACTGAAGCTTTCTTT	CASSNGDRPNTEAFF